A selection of T cell receptor beta chains follows, all from one sample in a study of T cell repertoires in cytomegalovirus infection. TCRdb passed the reads through MiXCR, listing each CDR3 protein once. The sample yields more than 85,000 distinct CDR3 sequences, more than 15% seen once. The sample comprised PBMCs. These receptors were taken from a human donor in good health (CMV status not recorded). Some clones in this sample may be carry-over from other donors' samples. Each CDR3 is given with its conserved first and last residue. Fields, in order: D gene, clone size, V gene, J gene, CDR3 DNA, CDR3 protein. A D gene is named only where the DNA matches it firmly. The listing skips clone size in some rows; elsewhere it reads once, few, many or a size class.

D: -; size: many; V: TRBV7-6; J: TRBJ2-3; DNA: TGTGCCAGCAGCTTAGTTGAAGCCACAGATACGCAGTATTTT; CDR3: CASSLVEATDTQYF
D: -; size: few; V: TRBV5-6; J: TRBJ2-7; DNA: TGTGCCAGCAGCTTTGAAGGCCTGACCTACGAGCAGTACTTC; CDR3: CASSFEGLTYEQYF
D: -; size: -; V: TRBV19; J: TRBJ2-3; DNA: TGTGCCAGTGGGGGGGGCCCCGACACAGATACGCAGTATTTT; CDR3: CASGGGPDTDTQYF
D: TRBD1; size: few; V: TRBV15; J: TRBJ1-1; DNA: TGTGCCACCAGCAGGGAGGGGGCAGGGAACACTGAAGCTTTCTTT; CDR3: CATSREGAGNTEAFF
D: -; size: many; V: TRBV7-8; J: TRBJ1-6; DNA: TGTGCCAGCAGCTTAGTCGGGGGGCCGGGGTCACCCCTCCACTTT; CDR3: CASSLVGGPGSPLHF
D: -; size: -; V: TRBV14; J: TRBJ2-5; DNA: TGTGCCAGCAGCCCATATGGGGAGACCCAGTACTTC; CDR3: CASSPYGETQYF
D: -; size: -; V: TRBV6-5; J: TRBJ2-5; DNA: TGTGCCAGCAGTTACTCGGACCGTTTAGGGGGGACCCAGTACTTC; CDR3: CASSYSDRLGGTQYF
D: -; size: -; V: TRBV6-2/TRBV6-3; J: TRBJ2-1; DNA: TGTGCCAGCAGTGGAAGGGAGCCTGAGCAGTTCTTC; CDR3: CASSGREPEQFF
D: -; size: many; V: TRBV2; J: TRBJ1-3; DNA: TGTGCCAGCAGAAGCGGGATCTTCTCTGGAAACACCATATATTTT; CDR3: CASRSGIFSGNTIYF
D: -; size: few; V: TRBV27; J: TRBJ2-7; DNA: TGTGCCAGCAGCCTAAACCGGGACACCTACGAGCAGTACTTC; CDR3: CASSLNRDTYEQYF
D: -; size: -; V: TRBV28; J: TRBJ1-5; DNA: TGTGCCAGCGTAACAGGGTATAGCAATCAGCCCCAGCATTTT; CDR3: CASVTGYSNQPQHF
D: TRBD2; size: many; V: TRBV7-2; J: TRBJ2-7; DNA: TGTGCCAGCAAAATTACTAGCGGGGGGGAGAGCTCCTACGAGCAGTACTTC; CDR3: CASKITSGGESSYEQYF
D: -; size: -; V: TRBV7-2; J: TRBJ2-7; DNA: TGTGCCAGCAGCTGGATCCAGGGTGACTACGAGCAGTACTTC; CDR3: CASSWIQGDYEQYF
D: TRBD1; size: -; V: TRBV6-2/TRBV6-3; J: TRBJ1-1; DNA: TGTGCCACCAACCGACAGGGAGGCACTGAAGCTTTCTTT; CDR3: CATNRQGGTEAFF
D: -; size: -; V: TRBV12-3/TRBV12-4; J: TRBJ2-4; DNA: TGTGCCAGCAGTGTAACGGTAGCCAAAAACAATCAGTACTTC; CDR3: CASSVTVAKNNQYF
D: TRBD2; size: few; V: TRBV5-1; J: TRBJ2-5; DNA: TGCGCCAGCAGCCGGTCGGGAGGCCAAGAGACCCAGTACTTC; CDR3: CASSRSGGQETQYF
D: -; size: few; V: TRBV7-9; J: TRBJ2-6; DNA: TGTGCCAGCAGCTTATCCGCGGAGGAAGCTGGGGCCAACGTCCTGACTTTC; CDR3: CASSLSAEEAGANVLTF
D: -; size: medium-sized; V: TRBV7-3; J: TRBJ1-1; DNA: TGTGCCAGCAGTCTAATATTGAACACTGAAGCTTTCTTT; CDR3: CASSLILNTEAFF
D: -; size: -; V: TRBV28; J: TRBJ2-7; DNA: TGTGCCAGCAGTTTGGCAGGGCTCTTCTACGAGCAGTACTTC; CDR3: CASSLAGLFYEQYF
D: TRBD2; size: -; V: TRBV7-8; J: TRBJ2-3; DNA: TGTGCCAGCAGCTTAACAGAGCGGGGGTTCACAGATACGCAGTATTTT; CDR3: CASSLTERGFTDTQYF
D: -; size: many; V: TRBV5-6; J: TRBJ1-2; DNA: TGTGCCAGCAGCTTGGGGGCGCCCCGTGGCTATGGCTACACCTTC; CDR3: CASSLGAPRGYGYTF
D: -; size: -; V: TRBV6-2/TRBV6-3; J: TRBJ1-2; DNA: TGTGCCAGCAGTTCTCTCGACAGGTTTTATGGCTACACCTTC; CDR3: CASSSLDRFYGYTF
D: -; size: few; V: TRBV11-2; J: TRBJ2-1; DNA: TGTGCCAGCAGCTTAGATCACGAGGCACCCTCCTACAATGAGCAGTTCTTC; CDR3: CASSLDHEAPSYNEQFF
D: -; size: -; V: TRBV20-1; J: TRBJ2-6; DNA: TGCAGTGCTAGACCCGGCGACTCTGGGGCCAACGTCCTGACTTTC; CDR3: CSARPGDSGANVLTF
D: -; size: -; V: TRBV5-3; J: TRBJ2-7; DNA: TGTGCCAGCAGTCGAATCCGGGACATATCCTACGAGCAGTACTTC; CDR3: CASSRIRDISYEQYF
D: -; size: many; V: TRBV27; J: TRBJ1-6; DNA: TGTGCCAGCAGTTTTGGAGTTTCACCCCTCCACTTT; CDR3: CASSFGVSPLHF
D: -; size: few; V: TRBV12-3/TRBV12-4; J: TRBJ1-5; DNA: TGTGCCAGCACCCTAGGGCCAGATCAGCCCCAGCATTTT; CDR3: CASTLGPDQPQHF
D: -; size: few; V: TRBV5-6; J: TRBJ1-1; DNA: TGTGCCAGCAGCTTGGTTTTAGGACGGCTAAACACTGAAGCTTTCTTT; CDR3: CASSLVLGRLNTEAFF
D: TRBD2; size: few; V: TRBV6-6; J: TRBJ2-5; DNA: TGTGCCAGCAGTTCCGACCGGGGGGGGGGTGAGACCCAGTACTTC; CDR3: CASSSDRGGGETQYF
D: -; size: -; V: TRBV3-1; J: TRBJ2-7; DNA: TGTGCCAGCAGCCAAGTCGGCGGGGAGGTATCCTACGAGCAGTACTTC; CDR3: CASSQVGGEVSYEQYF
D: -; size: -; V: TRBV28; J: TRBJ2-1; DNA: TGTGCCAGCACGTCCCTCAATGAGCAGTTCTTC; CDR3: CASTSLNEQFF
D: -; size: -; V: TRBV18; J: TRBJ2-1; DNA: TGTGCCAGCTCACAAGACAATGAGCAGTTCTTC; CDR3: CASSQDNEQFF
D: TRBD1; size: -; V: TRBV27; J: TRBJ1-1; DNA: TGTGCCAGCAGTGCCACACAGGGGGGGAGCACTGAAGCTTTCTTT; CDR3: CASSATQGGSTEAFF
D: -; size: many; V: TRBV2; J: TRBJ2-1; DNA: TGTGCCAGCAGTGGGAGATCTAGCCGCTCCTACAATGAGCAGTTCTTC; CDR3: CASSGRSSRSYNEQFF
D: -; size: -; V: TRBV12-3/TRBV12-4; J: TRBJ2-5; DNA: TGTGCCAGCAGTTTAGCGTCGCAGGACGAGACCCAGTACTTC; CDR3: CASSLASQDETQYF
D: -; size: many; V: TRBV2; J: TRBJ1-4; DNA: TGTGCCAGCAGTGCCGACAGGTCGGGTGGAAAACTGTTTTTT; CDR3: CASSADRSGGKLFF
D: TRBD1; size: few; V: TRBV28; J: TRBJ2-2; DNA: TGTGCCAGCAGTTCAGGACAGGGCGAGGCCGGGGAGCTGTTTTTT; CDR3: CASSSGQGEAGELFF
D: TRBD1; size: many; V: TRBV7-2; J: TRBJ2-1; DNA: TGTGCCAGCAGCTTAGGGGACAGTCCCTACAATGAGCAGTTCTTC; CDR3: CASSLGDSPYNEQFF
D: TRBD2; size: many; V: TRBV5-4; J: TRBJ2-1; DNA: TGTGCCAGCAGCTTGGCCGGACTAGCGGGCAAAGTGGGGAATGAGCAGTTCTTC; CDR3: CASSLAGLAGKVGNEQFF
D: -; size: -; V: TRBV7-9; J: TRBJ1-1; DNA: TGTGCCAGCAGCTTAGAGTATTCGGGGAACCGAGCTTTCTTT; CDR3: CASSLEYSGNRAFF
D: TRBD2; size: -; V: TRBV7-2; J: TRBJ2-1; DNA: TGTGCCAGCAGCGCAACACTGACTAGCGGGGGGGGGGCGCAGTTCTTC; CDR3: CASSATLTSGGGAQFF
D: -; size: few; V: TRBV7-9; J: TRBJ1-2; DNA: TGTGCCAGCAGCTTAGTAGCAGGGTTTGGCTACACCTTC; CDR3: CASSLVAGFGYTF
D: -; size: few; V: TRBV29-1; J: TRBJ1-1; DNA: TGCAGCGTTCGGGAGGTGAACACTGAAGCTTTCTTT; CDR3: CSVREVNTEAFF
D: -; size: -; V: TRBV9; J: TRBJ2-5; DNA: TGTGCCAGCAGCGTAGGCCCGACCCAAGGAGAGACCCAGTACTTC; CDR3: CASSVGPTQGETQYF
D: -; size: few; V: TRBV7-9; J: TRBJ2-6; DNA: TGTGCCAGCAGCTTAGAGGGAGACCCTGGGGCCAACGTCCTGACTTTC; CDR3: CASSLEGDPGANVLTF
D: -; size: -; V: TRBV5-1; J: TRBJ2-1; DNA: TGCGCCAGCAGCTTGGCCGGGGAGAGGAACAATGAGCAGTTCTTC; CDR3: CASSLAGERNNEQFF
D: TRBD1; size: few; V: TRBV28; J: TRBJ1-3; DNA: TGTGCCAGCAGATCCGGGACAGGGGGGTCTGGAAACACCATATATTTT; CDR3: CASRSGTGGSGNTIYF
D: -; size: -; V: TRBV5-1; J: TRBJ2-1; DNA: TGCGCCAGCAGCTTGGAGGGTATCAATGAGCAGTTCTTC; CDR3: CASSLEGINEQFF
D: -; size: once; V: TRBV9; J: TRBJ2-3; DNA: TGTGCCAGCAGCTCGGGGGAACTCACAGATACGCAGTATTTT; CDR3: CASSSGELTDTQYF
D: -; size: few; V: TRBV7-2; J: TRBJ2-3; DNA: TGTGCCAGCAGTTCCCAGGGGGGGCAAACAGATACGCAGTATTTT; CDR3: CASSSQGGQTDTQYF
D: -; size: many; V: TRBV12-3/TRBV12-4; J: TRBJ1-4; DNA: TGTGCCAGCTCACCACAAGGCGGACTTAATGAAAAACTGTTTTTT; CDR3: CASSPQGGLNEKLFF
D: -; size: -; V: TRBV2; J: TRBJ2-3; DNA: TGTGCCAGCAGTGAAGAGTTAGCACCCGATACGCAGTATTTT; CDR3: CASSEELAPDTQYF